This note documents a single TCR beta chain sequence. Its antigen remains unknown. Profiled with immunoSEQ multiplex PCR; TCRdb holds only in-frame clones, not every one. The sample includes fewer than 850,000 clones, 96% of them seen just once. CD8 cells classed as naive were CD45RO-negative and positively selected for CCR7, excluding terminally differentiated effector memory CD45RA+ cells. Everyone who donated was a Caucasian adult who lived in Nashville, Tennessee. This CDR3 contains 18 residues. Trimming removed 2 bases from V and 0 bases from J, with 17 bases in between. CDR1 is SGHVS, CDR2 FNYEAQ, per germline. These data belong to a study of shared clonotypes between healthy human individuals. Study background: Researchers assigned three CD4 naive, three CD4 memory, two CD8 naive and one CD8 memory plate to each donor. Study-level results: Relative to their counterparts shared across all four donors, non-shared clonotypes exhibited diminished generation probabilities. Memory subsets generally showed smaller estimated richness than naive subsets did.

This clonotype originated in a man between 25 and 39 years old in good health. V usage is TRBV7-6 and J usage is TRBJ2-1, with D perhaps matching TRBD1 (7 bases). Sequenced: naive CD8+ T cells sorted from blood. CDR3 DNA sequence: TGTGCCAGCAGCTTAAGGGGGCTAGCGAGTATCTCCTACAATGAGCAGTTCTTC. Its protein is CASSLRGLASISYNEQFF. The full variable domain, with the rest looked up from reference TRBV7-6 and TRBJ2-1, is GAGVSQSPRYKVTKRGQDVALRCDPISGHVSLYWYRQALGQGPEFLTYFNYEAQQDKSGLPNDRFSAERPEGSISTLTIQRTEQRDSAMYRCASSLRGLASISYNEQFFGPGTRLTVL.